Below, one T cell receptor (beta chain) is given with its context. Antigen: not known. These data are taken from a study of shared clonotypes between healthy human individuals. The assay was immunoSEQ multiplex PCR, and TCRdb's table has in-frame clones only and misses some. The profile covers roughly 2.4 million clones, with 90% to 96% appearing a single time and 0.1% to 0.15% taken by the ten largest. CDR3 length equals 15 residues. Germline CDR1 SGHRS, CDR2 YFSETQ. V was pared by 5 bases and J by 3 bases, with 9 bases of the junction left unmatched. Study outcomes and limitations: The diversity represented, both genetic and in exposure history, was limited by few donors. Rarefaction demonstrated incomplete sorted-subset sequencing despite large depth.

This sequence was found in a man aged 18 to 35 in good health. The chain uses TRBV5-1 and TRBJ2-3; TRBD1 matches 7 bases. Source material: naive CD4+ T cells sorted from blood. Subset described: CD45RA+ positively selected. The CDR3 DNA is TGCGCCAGCAGGAGGGCAGGGGGTACGACAGATACGCAGTATTTT. This gives the protein CASRRAGGTTDTQYF. The full variable domain, its missing parts supplied by reference TRBV5-1 and TRBJ2-3, is KAGVTQTPRYLIKTRGQQVTLSCSPISGHRSVSWYQQTPGQGLQFLFEYFSETQRNKGNFPGRFSGRQFSNSRSEMNVSTLELGDSALYLCASRRAGGTTDTQYFGPGTRLTVL.